The following is a T cell receptor beta chain sequence with its context. It lacks a known antigen. Within one base of it there is no much larger clone, and no base qualities were kept. CD4+ T cells from unexposed donors were collected before the COVID-19 pandemic (2011-2018). Naive and memory CD4+ T cells were separated from cryopreserved PBMCs by first enriching for CD4 and then performing EasySep naive CD4+ T cell enrichment. The leukapheresis product for the unexposed donors was obtained through commercial purchase. PBMCs were isolated from leukapheresis product or whole blood by Ficoll-Paque PLUS gradient centrifugation. PBMCs were either cryopreserved at -140°C or used fresh in the expansion assay. The QIAamp Micro DNA Kit was used to extract genomic DNA from the CD4+ T cells. DNA from uncultured naive and memory CD4+ T cells underwent immunoSEQ TCR-beta sequencing at deep resolution. Processing in the source paper ran as follows. Preprocessing removed nonproductive sequences and CDR3s not starting with C, not ending with F or W, or shorter than 7 amino acids. Cultured and uncultured naive and memory CD4+ repertoires were searched for CDR3s previously identified as spike- and CEF-reactive. CDR3 homology was measured as pairwise Levenshtein distance, computed with the stringdist R package after trimming three terminal residues from each end. The table comes from immuneACCESS by way of TCRdb, which keeps in-frame sequences with V and J called. Part of the clones is missing from these tables; in studies checked, under half for an unresolved V gene and the rest for unknown reasons. That table furnishes V, J and clone size, whereas the DNA furnished D and trimming. The sample table lists about 59,000 clones, 86% of them with a count of one. The top ten clones comprise approximately 1.4% of the sample.

This entry is derived from a study of CD4 T cells in relation to SARS-CoV-2 and coronaviruses listed by TCRdb under 2021. Describing the broader study: Shared crossreactive spike epitopes were mapped to their HLA restriction using patient-derived lymphoblastoid cell lines. The study assessed, at the TCR clonotype level, memory CD4+ T cell crossreactivity between SARS-CoV-2 and common cold coronavirus spike proteins. The Adaptive Biotechnologies TCR-sequencing kit was used for samples from a few pre-COVID donors and for the naive versus memory experiments, whereas the other data were Illumina-based. A different, Illumina-based TCR-beta assay was used to sequence expansion assays from other donors in the study.

General conclusions and limits of the study: Because the crossreactivity analysis focused on spike protein, crossreactivity against other viral proteins was not assessed. Significantly weaker SARS-CoV-2-driven expansion was shown by crossreactive clones than by monoreactive clones, consistent with antigenic imprinting. Small numbers of patients and of tested TCRs limited the study. In around three fifths of donors, memory CD4+ clonotypes turned up that crossrecognized SARS-CoV-2 and at least one common cold coronavirus spike. Pre-pandemic and post-infection samples were not both contributed by any donor, so tracing of the source of pre-existing responses was limited. Naive versus memory sequencing indicated that memory recall responses, rather than primary responses primed during culture, are detected by the assay.

A distance of 18 bases separates the germline ends of V and J, which lose 3 bases and 0 bases respectively. There are 18 amino acids in the CDR3, from cysteine to phenylalanine inclusive. Solely the CDR3 DNA is kept, with 54 bases framed from the first base. As encoded in the germline V gene, CDR1 is KGHSH while CDR2 is LQKENI. The source material was memory CD4+ T cells from PBMCs. The cell subset or site label, as the study defines it: memory (non-naive) CD4+ T cells. The sequence came from a human donor in good health. The chain was built from TRBV18 and TRBJ2-1; matching of 7 bases hints at TRBD1 as the D gene. For the CDR3, the sequence is CASSPQPPGGSSYNEQFF. The DNA is as follows: TGTGCCAGCTCACCCCAACCCCCAGGGGGGAGCTCCTACAATGAGCAGTTCTTC.